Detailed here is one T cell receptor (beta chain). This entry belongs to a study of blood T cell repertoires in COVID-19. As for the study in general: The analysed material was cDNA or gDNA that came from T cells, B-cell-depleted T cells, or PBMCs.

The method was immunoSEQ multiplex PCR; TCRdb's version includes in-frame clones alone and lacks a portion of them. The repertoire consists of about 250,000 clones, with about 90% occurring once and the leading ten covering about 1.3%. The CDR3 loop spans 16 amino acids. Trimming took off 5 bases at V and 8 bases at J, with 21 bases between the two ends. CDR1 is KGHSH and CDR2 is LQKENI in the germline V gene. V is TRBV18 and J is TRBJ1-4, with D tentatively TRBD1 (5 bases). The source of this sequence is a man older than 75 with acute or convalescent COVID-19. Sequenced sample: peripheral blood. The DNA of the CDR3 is TGTGCCAGCTCAGGGGAGGCAGCGGGGACTATGGAAAAACTGTTTTTT. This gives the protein CASSGEAAGTMEKLFF.